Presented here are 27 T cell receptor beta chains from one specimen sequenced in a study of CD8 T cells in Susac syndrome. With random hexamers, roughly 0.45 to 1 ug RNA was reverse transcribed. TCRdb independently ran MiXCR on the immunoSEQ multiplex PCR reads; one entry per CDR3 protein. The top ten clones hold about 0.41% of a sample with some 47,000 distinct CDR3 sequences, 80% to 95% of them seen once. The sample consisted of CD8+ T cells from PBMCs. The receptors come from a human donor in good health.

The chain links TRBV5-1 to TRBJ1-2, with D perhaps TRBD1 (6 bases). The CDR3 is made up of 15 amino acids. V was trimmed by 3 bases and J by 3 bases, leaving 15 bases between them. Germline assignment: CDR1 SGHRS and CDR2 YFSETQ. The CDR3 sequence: CASSSGAGADYGYTF. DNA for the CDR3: TGCGCCAGCAGCTCGGGTGCGGGGGCGGACTATGGCTACACCTTC.

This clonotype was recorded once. The CDR3 sequence: CASSASPAGQTEAFF. The CDR3 DNA reads as TGTGCCAGCAGCGCAAGCCCCGCAGGGCAAACTGAAGCTTTCTTT. This chain links TRBV4-2 with TRBJ1-1; D may be TRBD1 (5 bases). There are 15 residues in the CDR3. CDR1 and CDR2 (germline): LGHNA, YNFKEQ. Trimming took 5 bases from V and 5 from J, leaving 18 bases between them.

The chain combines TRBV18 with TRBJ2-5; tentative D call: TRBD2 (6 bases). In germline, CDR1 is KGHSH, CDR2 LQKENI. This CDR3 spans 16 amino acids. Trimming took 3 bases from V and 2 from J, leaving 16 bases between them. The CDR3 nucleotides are TGTGCCAGCTCACCCCGAAGTGCAGGGACTCAAGAGACCCAGTACTTC. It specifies CASSPRSAGTQETQYF.

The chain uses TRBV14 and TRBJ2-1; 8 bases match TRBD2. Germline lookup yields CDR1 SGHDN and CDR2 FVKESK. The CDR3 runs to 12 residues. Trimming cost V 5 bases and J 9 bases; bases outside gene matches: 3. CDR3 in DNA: TGTGCCAGCAGCTATAGCGGGATTGAGCAGTTCTTC. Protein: CASSYSGIEQFF.

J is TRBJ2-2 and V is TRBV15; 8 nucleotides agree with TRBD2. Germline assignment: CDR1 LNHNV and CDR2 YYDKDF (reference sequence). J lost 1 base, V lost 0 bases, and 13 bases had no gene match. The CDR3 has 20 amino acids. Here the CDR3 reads CATSRDAAGGLLGNTGELFF. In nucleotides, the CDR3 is TGTGCCACCAGCAGAGATGCCGCGGGAGGTCTTTTAGGGAACACCGGGGAGCTGTTTTTT.

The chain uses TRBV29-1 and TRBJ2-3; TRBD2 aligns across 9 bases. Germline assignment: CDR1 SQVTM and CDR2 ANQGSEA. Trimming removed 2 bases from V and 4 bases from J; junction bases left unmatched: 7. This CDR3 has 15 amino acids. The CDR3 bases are TGCAGCGTTGAACAAGCGGGAGGTTGGCCAGATACGCAGTATTTT. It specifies CSVEQAGGWPDTQYF.

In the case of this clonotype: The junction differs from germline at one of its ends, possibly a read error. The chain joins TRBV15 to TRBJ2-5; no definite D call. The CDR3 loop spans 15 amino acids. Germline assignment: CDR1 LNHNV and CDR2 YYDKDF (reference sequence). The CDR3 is CATSRDEVLQETQYF. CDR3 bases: TGTGCCACCAGTAGAGACGAGGTTTTGCAAGAGACCCAGTACTTC.

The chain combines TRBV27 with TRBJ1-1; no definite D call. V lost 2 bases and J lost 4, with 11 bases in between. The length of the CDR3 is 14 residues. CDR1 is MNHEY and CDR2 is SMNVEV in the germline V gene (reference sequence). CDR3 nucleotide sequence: TGTGCCAGCAGTTTAGGTGGGCCAGGCACTGAAGCTTTCTTT. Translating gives CASSLGGPGTEAFF.

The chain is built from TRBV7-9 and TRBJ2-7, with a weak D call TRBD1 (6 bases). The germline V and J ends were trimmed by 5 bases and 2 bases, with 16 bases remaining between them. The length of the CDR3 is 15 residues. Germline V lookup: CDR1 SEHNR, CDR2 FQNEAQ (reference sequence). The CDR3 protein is CASSKGTLNAYEQYF. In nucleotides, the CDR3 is TGTGCCAGCAGCAAAGGGACACTTAACGCCTACGAGCAGTACTTC. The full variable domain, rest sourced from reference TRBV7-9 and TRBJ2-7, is DTGVSQNPRHKITKRGQNVTFRCDPISEHNRLYWYRQTLGQGPEFLTYFQNEAQLEKSRLLSDRFSAERPKGSFSTLEIQRTEQGDSAMYLCASSKGTLNAYEQYFGPGTRLTVT.

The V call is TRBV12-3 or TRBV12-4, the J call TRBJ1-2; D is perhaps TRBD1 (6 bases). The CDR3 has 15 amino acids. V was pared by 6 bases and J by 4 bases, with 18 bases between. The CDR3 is CASSSPYRVGYGYTF. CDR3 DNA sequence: TGTGCCAGCAGCTCCCCGTACAGGGTCGGCTATGGCTACACCTTC.

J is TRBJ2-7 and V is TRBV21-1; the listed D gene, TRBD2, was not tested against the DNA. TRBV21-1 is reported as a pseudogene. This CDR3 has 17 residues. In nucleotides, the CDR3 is TGTGCCAGCAGCATTTTCGGGGGACTAGCGGGAGTTCGCGAGCAGTACTTC. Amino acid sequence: CASSIFGGLAGVREQYF.

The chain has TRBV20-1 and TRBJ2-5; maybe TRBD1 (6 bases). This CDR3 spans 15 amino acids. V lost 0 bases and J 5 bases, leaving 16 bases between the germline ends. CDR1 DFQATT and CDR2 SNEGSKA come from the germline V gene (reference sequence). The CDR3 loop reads CSARDIGRQDETQYF. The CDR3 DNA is TGCAGTGCTAGAGATATCGGCCGACAGGACGAGACCCAGTACTTC.

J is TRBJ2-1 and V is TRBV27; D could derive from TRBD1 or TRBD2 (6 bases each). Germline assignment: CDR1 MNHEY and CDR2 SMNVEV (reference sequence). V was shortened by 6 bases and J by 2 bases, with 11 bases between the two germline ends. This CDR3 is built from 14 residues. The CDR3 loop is CASSRGPAYNEQFF. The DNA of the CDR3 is TGTGCCAGCAGCCGGGGGCCAGCCTACAATGAGCAGTTCTTC.

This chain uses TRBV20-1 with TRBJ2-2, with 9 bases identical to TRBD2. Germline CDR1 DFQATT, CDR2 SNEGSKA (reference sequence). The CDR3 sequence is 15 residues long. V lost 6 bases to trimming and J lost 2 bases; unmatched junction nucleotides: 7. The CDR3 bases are TGCAGTGCCACGGATAGCGGGAGAAACACCGGGGAGCTGTTTTTT. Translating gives CSATDSGRNTGELFF.

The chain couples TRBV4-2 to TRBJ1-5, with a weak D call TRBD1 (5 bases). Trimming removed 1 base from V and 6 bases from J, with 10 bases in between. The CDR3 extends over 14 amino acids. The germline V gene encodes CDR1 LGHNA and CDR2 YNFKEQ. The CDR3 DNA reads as TGTGCCAGCAGCCAAGGAAGACAGTCTCAGCCCCAGCATTTT. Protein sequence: CASSQGRQSQPQHF.

The CDR3 region is CASSKKTMNTEAFF. CDR3 DNA sequence: TGCGCCAGCAGCAAAAAGACCATGAACACTGAAGCTTTCTTT. The V gene is TRBV10-1, the J gene TRBJ1-1; unclear D gene. Germline lookup yields CDR1 WNHNN and CDR2 SYGVQD (reference sequence). V gave up 6 bases and J gave up 0 bases, with 11 bases separating them. CDR3 length: 14 amino acids.

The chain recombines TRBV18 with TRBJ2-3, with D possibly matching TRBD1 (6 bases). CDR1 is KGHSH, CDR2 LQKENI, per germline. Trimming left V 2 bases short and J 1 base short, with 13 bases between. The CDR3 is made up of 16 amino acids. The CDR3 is CASSPSRGLGTDTQYF. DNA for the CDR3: TGTGCCAGCTCACCATCCAGGGGTCTCGGCACAGATACGCAGTATTTT.

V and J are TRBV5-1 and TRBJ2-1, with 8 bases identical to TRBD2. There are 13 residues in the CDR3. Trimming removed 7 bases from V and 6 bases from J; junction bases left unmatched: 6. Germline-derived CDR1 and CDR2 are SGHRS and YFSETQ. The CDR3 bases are TGCGCCAGCTCTCCCCTAGCGGGCAATGAGCAGTTCTTC. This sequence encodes CASSPLAGNEQFF.

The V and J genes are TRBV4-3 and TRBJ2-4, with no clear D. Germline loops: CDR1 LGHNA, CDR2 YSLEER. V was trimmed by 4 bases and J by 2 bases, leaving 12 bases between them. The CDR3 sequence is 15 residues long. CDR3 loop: CASSLIWDSKNIQYF. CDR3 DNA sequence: TGCGCCAGCAGCCTTATATGGGATTCCAAAAACATTCAGTACTTC.

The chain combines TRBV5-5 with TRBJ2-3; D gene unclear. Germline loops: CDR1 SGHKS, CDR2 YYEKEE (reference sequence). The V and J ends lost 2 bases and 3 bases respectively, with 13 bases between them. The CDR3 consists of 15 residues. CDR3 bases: TGTGCCAGCAGCTTCCAAGAGGTGGAAACAGATACGCAGTATTTT. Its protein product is CASSFQEVETDTQYF.

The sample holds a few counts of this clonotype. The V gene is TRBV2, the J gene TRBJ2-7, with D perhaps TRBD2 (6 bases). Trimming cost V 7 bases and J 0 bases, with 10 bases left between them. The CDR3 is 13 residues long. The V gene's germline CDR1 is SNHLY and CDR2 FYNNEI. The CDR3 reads CASTTGLSYEQYF. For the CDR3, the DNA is TGTGCCAGCACTACGGGACTCTCCTACGAGCAGTACTTC.

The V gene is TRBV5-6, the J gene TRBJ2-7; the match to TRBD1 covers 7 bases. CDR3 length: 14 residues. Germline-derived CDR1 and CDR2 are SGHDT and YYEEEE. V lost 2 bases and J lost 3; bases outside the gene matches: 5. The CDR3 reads CASSLSDRDYEQYF. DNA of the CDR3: TGTGCCAGCAGCTTATCTGACAGGGACTACGAGCAGTACTTC.

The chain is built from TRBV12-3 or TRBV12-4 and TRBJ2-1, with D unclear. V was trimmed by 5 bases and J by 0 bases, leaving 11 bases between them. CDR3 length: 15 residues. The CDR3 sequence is CASSPLWDSYNEQFF. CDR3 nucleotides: TGTGCCAGCAGTCCCCTCTGGGACTCCTACAATGAGCAGTTCTTC.

The CDR3 loop reads CSATRDKSRVINQPQHF. Here the CDR3 DNA reads TGCAGTGCTACCCGGGACAAGAGCCGTGTTATCAATCAGCCCCAGCATTTT. The gene calls are TRBV20-1 and TRBJ1-5; a weak D match, TRBD1 (6 bases). CDR1 is DFQATT and CDR2 is SNEGSKA in the germline V gene (reference sequence). The CDR3 has 17 residues. V was trimmed by 4 bases and J by 3 bases, leaving 22 bases between them.

CDR3 nucleotides: TGTGCCAGCAGCCCCGGGACAGTGACCTACGAGCAGTACTTC. It is translated as CASSPGTVTYEQYF. V usage is TRBV27 and J usage is TRBJ2-7; 7 nucleotides agree with TRBD1. The CDR3 loop spans 14 amino acids. J gave up 2 bases and V 6 bases, and 7 bases lay outside the gene matches. The germline V gene encodes CDR1 MNHEY and CDR2 SMNVEV (reference sequence).

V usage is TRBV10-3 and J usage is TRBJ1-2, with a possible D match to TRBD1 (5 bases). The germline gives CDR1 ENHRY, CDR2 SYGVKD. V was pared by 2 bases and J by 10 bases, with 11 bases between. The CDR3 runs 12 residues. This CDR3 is CAISEGQPDYTF. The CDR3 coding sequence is TGTGCCATCAGTGAGGGACAACCCGACTACACCTTC.

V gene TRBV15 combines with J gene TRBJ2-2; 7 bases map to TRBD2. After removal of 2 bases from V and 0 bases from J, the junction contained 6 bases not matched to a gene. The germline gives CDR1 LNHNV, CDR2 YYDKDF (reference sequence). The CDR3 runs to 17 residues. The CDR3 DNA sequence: TGTGCCACCAGCAGAAAACGGGACTACCCGAACACCGGGGAGCTGTTTTTT. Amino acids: CATSRKRDYPNTGELFF.